This entry lists 20 T cell receptor beta chains sequenced from one sample in a study of T-cell memory formation after mild COVID-19. TCRdb used MiXCR to reprocess the 5' RACE reads, holding one entry per CDR3 protein. Among roughly 190,000 distinct CDR3 sequences listed, over 9.5% were seen once. Sequenced sample: PBMCs or a T cell subset sorted from them (not recorded which). Source of these receptors: a young man who had mild COVID-19 (a few samples of this study predate the infection). Cell type and time point are not known.

This clonotype has more than one count but fewer than ten. The rearrangement uses TRBV4-2 and TRBJ2-2, with 8 bases aligning to TRBD1. Trimming at V came to 5 bases and at J to 4 bases, leaving 6 bases not matched to a gene. The CDR3 length is 15 residues. Germline CDR1 reads LGHNA; CDR2 reads YNFKEQ. For the CDR3, the DNA is TGTGCCAGCAGCACCCGACAGGGGTTCACCGGGGAGCTGTTTTTT. The encoded protein is CASSTRQGFTGELFF.

This clonotype was found a few times. The rearrangement joins TRBV11-3 to TRBJ1-1, with D tentatively TRBD1 (6 bases). V was shortened by 2 bases and J by 4 bases, with 11 bases between the two germline ends. The CDR3 loop spans 14 amino acids. Germline loops: CDR1 SGHNT, CDR2 YENEEA. The CDR3: CASSLHRESTEAFF. In DNA form, the CDR3 reads TGTGCCAGCAGCTTACACAGGGAGAGCACTGAAGCTTTCTTT.

This chain connects TRBV7-2 to TRBJ1-5; D is unresolved. The CDR3 runs 13 residues. The germline V gene encodes CDR1 SGHTA and CDR2 FQGNSA. V was trimmed by 5 bases and J by 5 bases, leaving 10 bases between them. The CDR3 loop is CASSPDLDQPQHF. In DNA, the CDR3 is TGTGCCAGCAGCCCGGATCTCGATCAGCCCCAGCATTTT. Variable domain in full (rest from reference TRBV7-2 and TRBJ1-5): GAGVSQSPSNKVTEKGKDVELRCDPISGHTALYWYRQSLGQGLEFLIYFQGNSAPDKSGLPSDRFSAERTGGSVSTLTIQRTQQEDSAVYLCASSPDLDQPQHFGDGTRLSIL.

There are a few counts of this clonotype. The chain uses TRBV6-2 or TRBV6-3 and TRBJ2-3; D unresolved. Germline CDR1 MNHEY, CDR2 SVGEGT. The V end was cut by 5 bases, the J end by 6 bases, with 9 bases between. There are 12 residues in the CDR3. This CDR3 reads CASSPTVDTQYF. For the CDR3, the DNA is TGTGCCAGCAGTCCTACGGTGGATACGCAGTATTTT.

The V call is TRBV6-5, the J call TRBJ2-4; 8 bases are shared with TRBD1. J lost 6 bases, V lost 0 bases, and 4 bases had no gene match. The CDR3 loop spans 15 amino acids. Per the germline V gene, CDR1 is MNHEY and CDR2 is SVGAGI. This CDR3 reads CASSYSGQEGNIQYF. DNA for the CDR3: TGTGCCAGCAGTTACTCGGGACAGGAAGGAAACATTCAGTACTTC.

This clonotype was seen more than once but under ten times. The chain combines TRBV5-1 with TRBJ1-4; 7 bases are shared with TRBD1. Germline V lookup: CDR1 SGHRS, CDR2 YFSETQ. This CDR3 is built from 14 residues. The V segment lost 4 bases and the J segment 5 bases; nucleotides outside the gene matches: 5. CDR3 DNA: TGCGCCAGCAGCGCCGGGACAGAAAATGAAAAACTGTTTTTT. This translates into CASSAGTENEKLFF.

This clonotype was seen a handful of times. The rearrangement joins TRBV5-1 to TRBJ1-4; D is ambiguous. CDR1 and CDR2 (germline): SGHRS, YFSETQ. Between the trimmed V and J ends, which lost 4 bases and 3 bases, there was a span of 7 bases. The CDR3 is made up of 13 amino acids. CDR3 sequence reads: CASSPGANEKLFF. The CDR3 DNA is TGCGCCAGCAGCCCCGGGGCTAATGAAAAACTGTTTTTT.

The chain is built from TRBV5-1 and TRBJ1-4; 9 bases line up with TRBD1. Germline-derived CDR1 and CDR2 are SGHRS and YFSETQ. V lost 4 bases, J lost 12 bases, and 13 bases stayed unmatched. There are 15 residues in the CDR3. The CDR3 spells CASSPNPGQGEELFF. Written as DNA, the CDR3 is TGCGCCAGCAGCCCGAACCCGGGACAGGGAGAGGAACTGTTTTTT.

This clonotype was observed a few times. V gene TRBV6-1 combines with J gene TRBJ1-1; D uncertain. The CDR3 spans 16 residues. Trimming took 4 bases from V and 5 from J, leaving 20 bases between them. Germline V gives CDR1 MNHNS, CDR2 SASEGT. The CDR3 loop reads CASSASAVSLVTEAFF. The CDR3 coding sequence is TGTGCCAGCAGTGCCTCCGCGGTTTCCCTTGTAACTGAAGCTTTCTTT.

This clonotype turned up a few times. The V and J genes are TRBV7-8 and TRBJ2-7; D might be TRBD1 or TRBD2, each matching 5 bases. Germline CDR1 reads SGHVS; CDR2 reads FQNEAQ. Deletions cut 10 bases from V and 7 bases from J, with 23 bases between. CDR3 size: 14 residues. In DNA form, the CDR3 reads TGTGCCACCCAGCTTCTTCGGGGCCGGGGAGAGCAGTACGTC. Amino acids: CATQLLRGRGEQYV.

This clonotype turned up a few times. The V and J genes are TRBV9 and TRBJ2-1; 10 bases are a match to TRBD1. CDR1 and CDR2 from the germline V gene are SGDLS and YYNGEE. This CDR3 has 19 amino acids. The junction had 12 bases not matched to a gene; V was cut back by 0 bases and J by 3 bases. The DNA for the CDR3 is TGTGCCAGCAGCGTAGCAGGGACAGGGGATCTGTGGGTCTACAATGAGCAGTTCTTC. This translates into CASSVAGTGDLWVYNEQFF.

The chain carries TRBV29-1 and TRBJ1-1, with a possible D match to TRBD1 (6 bases). This CDR3 spans 14 amino acids. V dropped 6 bases and J dropped 5 bases, with 19 bases sitting between them. The germline gives CDR1 SQVTM, CDR2 ANQGSEA. CDR3 DNA sequence: TGCAGCGTAGCACGGACAGACCTTATAACTGAAGCTTTCTTT. It encodes CSVARTDLITEAFF.

This clonotype was seen a few times. The V call is TRBV5-1, the J call TRBJ2-1, with D possibly being TRBD2 (6 bases). CDR1 is SGHRS, CDR2 YFSETQ, per germline. V was shortened by 4 bases and J by 7 bases, with 21 bases between the two germline ends. CDR3 length: 16 amino acids. CDR3 in DNA: TGCGCCAGCAGCCCCGCCGGCGCGGGGACCCCTAATGAGCAGTTCTTC. Encoded protein: CASSPAGAGTPNEQFF.

The CDR3 bases are TGTGCCAGCGTCTTTGGGGGAGGCACTGAAGCTTTCTTT. It specifies CASVFGGGTEAFF. The rearrangement links TRBV12-3 or TRBV12-4 to TRBJ1-1, with D maybe TRBD1 (5 bases). V lost 8 bases and J 4 bases, leaving 14 bases between the germline ends. This CDR3 region has 13 residues.

This clonotype occurred many times. The chain links TRBV5-1 to TRBJ2-7, with TRBD1 as a possible D gene (5 bases). The germline gives CDR1 SGHRS, CDR2 YFSETQ. The CDR3 has 13 residues. The V gene lost 7 bases and the J gene lost 2 bases, with 13 bases spanning the gap. The DNA for the CDR3 is TGCGCCAGCTCACAGGAAGCCCCCTACGAGCAGTACTTC. Its protein product is CASSQEAPYEQYF.

The chain recombines TRBV4-3 with TRBJ1-2; no definite D call. V was trimmed by 0 bases and J by 1 base, leaving 12 bases between them. Germline CDR1 and CDR2: LGHNA and YSLEER. This CDR3 has 16 residues. The CDR3 region is CASSQDLTENNYGYTF. The CDR3 nucleotides read TGCGCCAGCAGCCAAGACCTTACAGAGAATAACTATGGCTACACCTTC.

The rearrangement joins TRBV11-2 to TRBJ1-6; D gene uncertain. The CDR3 loop spans 16 amino acids. V was trimmed by 0 bases and J by 0 bases, leaving 6 bases between them. Germline-derived CDR1 and CDR2 are SGHAT and FQNNGV. CDR3 coding DNA: TGTGCCAGCAGCTTAGACAGGAGCTCCTATAATTCACCCCTCCACTTT. This encodes CASSLDRSSYNSPLHF.

The chain is built from TRBV5-1 and TRBJ1-2; D ambiguous. The CDR3 runs to 13 residues. V was clipped by 2 bases and J by 2 bases, with 7 bases between them. Germline loops: CDR1 SGHRS, CDR2 YFSETQ. CDR3 coding DNA: TGCGCCAGCAGCTTCGGGAACAACTATGGCTACACCTTC. Translated: CASSFGNNYGYTF.

This clonotype turned up a few times. The chain links TRBV7-8 to TRBJ2-3, with D possibly matching TRBD2 (6 bases). Trimming left V 4 bases short and J 5 bases short, with 16 bases between. CDR3 size: 15 residues. Germline V gene data show CDR1 as SGHVS and CDR2 as FQNEAQ. For the CDR3, the DNA is TGTGCCAGCAGCTCGCAGGCGCTGGGGGGAGATACGCAGTATTTT. This translates into CASSSQALGGDTQYF.

This clonotype was recorded many times. The chain carries TRBV29-1 and TRBJ2-3, with 8 bases fitting TRBD2. The germline CDR1 and CDR2 sequences are SQVTM and ANQGSEA. This CDR3 is built from 14 residues. The J segment lost 2 bases and the V segment lost 6 bases, leaving 7 bases of the junction unmatched. The CDR3 bases are TGCAGCGTGGGGACGGGGGGGAACACAGATACGCAGTATTTT. Translating it yields CSVGTGGNTDTQYF.